This entry lists 30 T cell receptor beta chains sequenced from one sample in a study of cytomegalovirus exposure and HLA in healthy donors. PCR used 60 Vbeta primers and 13 Jbeta primers. Libraries were prepared by immunoSEQ multiplex PCR; TCRdb keeps only in-frame clonotypes and omits some of them. The sample contains some 91,000 clones, over 65% of which appear only once. The sequencing sample was made of PBMCs. These TCRs come from a man aged 35 to 55 in good health and CMV-seronegative.

The chain uses TRBV29-1 and TRBJ1-2, with TRBD1 identical over 7 bases. V lost 7 bases to trimming and J lost 4 bases; unmatched junction nucleotides: 6. Germline V gene lookup returns CDR1 SQVTM and CDR2 ANQGSEA. The CDR3 consists of 12 residues. In DNA, the CDR3 is TGCAGCGGGTATGGGACAGCCTATGGCTACACCTTC. This sequence encodes CSGYGTAYGYTF.

This clone was observed a single time. The chain carries TRBV6-5 and TRBJ1-2; 10 positions match TRBD1. The germline V gene has CDR1 MNHEY and CDR2 SVGAGI. The CDR3 is 15 amino acids. V was pared by 4 bases and J by 5 bases, with 7 bases of the junction left unmatched. The CDR3: CASSSGQGGDYGYTF. Written as DNA, the CDR3 is TGTGCCAGCAGTTCCGGACAGGGGGGTGATTATGGCTACACCTTC.

In this sample, this clone turned up a few times. The chain is built from TRBV6-5 and TRBJ1-2; 10 nucleotides line up with TRBD1. J gave up 6 bases and V 4 bases, and 8 bases lay outside the gene matches. Germline CDR1 reads MNHEY; CDR2 reads SVGAGI. The CDR3 is 15 residues long. CDR3 coding DNA: TGTGCCAGCAGTTTCGTGGGGACAGGGGTTCATGGCTACACCTTC. Translated, it gives CASSFVGTGVHGYTF.

The rearrangement links TRBV28 to TRBJ1-6; D is perhaps TRBD1 (5 bases). V lost 1 base and J lost 3, with 19 bases in between. This CDR3 spans 19 amino acids. Per germline, CDR1 MDHEN and CDR2 SYDVKM. The CDR3 loop reads CASSLSAGNSRRYNSPLHF. The DNA for the CDR3 is TGTGCCAGCAGTTTATCGGCAGGGAACTCTCGTCGCTATAATTCACCCCTCCACTTT.

This clone has just a few counts. This chain connects TRBV4-2 to TRBJ2-7; 13 bases fit TRBD2. This CDR3 is built from 16 residues. V dropped 6 bases and J dropped 1; count of bases not matched to a gene: 6. Germline loops: CDR1 LGHNA, CDR2 YNFKEQ. The CDR3 coding sequence is TGTGCCAGCAGTCTCGGACTAGCGGGAGCTTCCTACGAGCAGTACTTC. This translates into CASSLGLAGASYEQYF.

V and J are TRBV30 and TRBJ1-5; 7 bases are shared with TRBD1. CDR3 length equals 15 residues. CDR1 GTSNPN and CDR2 SVGIG come from the germline V gene (reference sequence). The J segment lost 6 bases and the V segment lost 1 base, leaving 9 bases of the junction unmatched. CDR3 DNA sequence: TGTGCCTGGAGTGGACCAGACAGGGCGGCTCAGCCCCAGCATTTT. Its translation: CAWSGPDRAAQPQHF.

The chain employs TRBV11-3 and TRBJ2-5; possibly TRBD2 for D (5 bases). The CDR3 is 14 residues long. Trimming shortened V by 1 base and J by 3 bases, and 9 bases separated the two germline ends. The germline gives CDR1 SGHNT, CDR2 YENEEA. CDR3 residues: CASSLVNGEETQYF. DNA for the CDR3: TGTGCCAGCAGCTTAGTCAACGGGGAAGAGACCCAGTACTTC.

V is TRBV30 and J is TRBJ1-5, with D perhaps TRBD1 (5 bases). The germline V gene has CDR1 GTSNPN and CDR2 SVGIG (reference sequence). V was shortened by 5 bases and J by 2 bases, with 10 bases between the two germline ends. The length of the CDR3 is 13 residues. The CDR3 region has the DNA TGTGCCTGGGGTTTGACAGGCAATCAGCCCCAGCATTTT. Its translation is CAWGLTGNQPQHF.

The CDR3 is CASSLGRGSYEQYF. The CDR3 DNA follows: TGTGCCAGCAGTTTAGGGCGGGGCTCCTACGAGCAGTACTTC. V is TRBV28 and J is TRBJ2-7, with D perhaps TRBD2 (6 bases). Trimming took off 2 bases at V and 0 bases at J, with 8 bases between the two ends. Germline V gene sequence: CDR1 MDHEN, CDR2 SYDVKM. The CDR3 is made up of 14 amino acids.

This clone occurred once. V usage is TRBV7-6 and J usage is TRBJ2-5; 7 nucleotides align to TRBD2. The length of the CDR3 is 16 residues. Trimming cost V 4 bases and J 5 bases; bases outside gene matches: 13. CDR1 is SGHVS, CDR2 FNYEAQ, per germline. Here the CDR3 DNA reads TGTGCCAGCAGCTCCGGGACTATCTTAAGAAAGGAGACCCAGTACTTC. It specifies CASSSGTILRKETQYF. Full variable domain (remainder filled in from reference TRBV7-6 and TRBJ2-5): GAGVSQSPRYKVTKRGQDVALRCDPISGHVSLYWYRQALGQGPEFLTYFNYEAQQDKSGLPNDRFSAERPEGSISTLTIQRTEQRDSAMYRCASSSGTILRKETQYFGPGTRLLVL.

In its sample, this clone was seen a few times. The CDR3 region has the DNA TGCGCCAGCAGCTTGGCCCCGGGTCCTAATGAGGGCTACACCTTC. Translating gives CASSLAPGPNEGYTF. The chain links TRBV5-1 to TRBJ1-2; D uncertain. Germline V gene lookup returns CDR1 SGHRS and CDR2 YFSETQ. This CDR3 comprises 15 residues. V gave up 0 bases and J gave up 8 bases, with 17 bases separating them.

The chain is built from TRBV9 and TRBJ2-3; 9 positions agree with TRBD2. V shed 4 bases and J 4 bases; nucleotides not matched to a gene: 19. Per the germline V gene, CDR1 is SGDLS and CDR2 is YYNGEE. This CDR3 comprises 19 residues. Written as DNA, the CDR3 is TGTGCCAGCAGCACAAGAGGGCGGAATAGCGGGAGTCCCCCAGATACGCAGTATTTT. The encoded protein is CASSTRGRNSGSPPDTQYF.

The chain combines TRBV6-5 with TRBJ2-7, with 8 bases aligning to TRBD2. Germline V gene sequence: CDR1 MNHEY, CDR2 SVGAGI. J gave up 4 bases and V 1 base, and 3 bases lay outside the gene matches. This CDR3 comprises 14 residues. In DNA form, the CDR3 reads TGTGCCAGCAGTTACTTTGCGGGAGGTTACGAGCAGTACTTC. This codes for CASSYFAGGYEQYF.

The chain has TRBV27 and TRBJ2-7; 12 bases are a match to TRBD2. The CDR3 runs 13 residues. Germline values: CDR1 MNHEY, CDR2 SMNVEV (reference sequence). With 9 bases clipped from V and 6 bases from J, the junction kept 6 bases outside the gene matches. The CDR3 bases are TGTGCCAGAACTAGCGGGGGGTCCCGCGAGCAGTACTTC. This gives the protein CARTSGGSREQYF.

The J gene is TRBJ2-2, the V gene TRBV14; unclear D gene. Between the trimmed V and J ends, which lost 4 bases and 4 bases, there was a span of 10 bases. This CDR3 region has 14 residues. Germline loops: CDR1 SGHDN, CDR2 FVKESK. The CDR3 loop reads CASSPRGFTGELFF. For the CDR3, the DNA is TGTGCCAGCAGCCCGAGAGGTTTCACCGGGGAGCTGTTTTTT.

The rearrangement joins TRBV6-5 to TRBJ2-1, with a weak D call TRBD2 (6 bases). Germline CDR1 MNHEY, CDR2 SVGAGI. Trimming removed 2 bases at V and 0 bases at J, with 11 bases between. The CDR3 runs 16 residues. As DNA, the CDR3 is TGTGCCAGCAGTTACGGGGCGGGGAGCTCCTACAATGAGCAGTTCTTC. Encoded protein: CASSYGAGSSYNEQFF.

The chain links TRBV28 to TRBJ1-5; 8 bases line up with TRBD1. CDR1 is MDHEN and CDR2 is SYDVKM in the germline V gene. Trimming at V came to 5 bases and at J to 2 bases, leaving 2 bases not matched to a gene. This CDR3 is 14 amino acids long. CDR3 region: CASSAGGGNQPQHF. For the CDR3, the DNA is TGTGCCAGCAGTGCAGGGGGCGGCAATCAGCCCCAGCATTTT.

This clone was counted once. The genes are TRBV7-2 and TRBJ1-2; 7 bases agree with TRBD1. Germline CDR1 is SGHTA and CDR2 is FQGNSA. Trimming at V came to 5 bases and at J to 2 bases, leaving 8 bases not matched to a gene. The CDR3 has 15 amino acids. The CDR3 DNA is TGTGCCAGCAGCCCGGGGGCGGGACAGAACTATGGCTACACCTTC. It specifies CASSPGAGQNYGYTF.

The chain employs TRBV10-3 and TRBJ1-4, with TRBD1 matching over 8 bases. Germline loops: CDR1 ENHRY, CDR2 SYGVKD. This CDR3 is 16 amino acids long. After removal of 6 bases from V and 2 bases from J, the junction contained 8 bases not matched to a gene. In DNA, the CDR3 is TGTGCCATCAGCAAGGACAGGGCTGGTACTAATGAAAAACTGTTTTTT. It specifies CAISKDRAGTNEKLFF.

In DNA, the CDR3 is TGTGCCAGCAGACCCCCGACAGCCGAAGCTTTCTTT. As protein: CASRPPTAEAFF. The chain carries TRBV28 and TRBJ1-1; possibly TRBD1 for D (5 bases). V gave up 6 bases and J gave up 8 bases, with 13 bases separating them. Per germline, CDR1 MDHEN and CDR2 SYDVKM. The length of the CDR3 is 12 residues.

To note about this clone: The same CDR3 arises from other DNA sequences in this sample as well. The chain couples TRBV30 to TRBJ2-7; weak D call: TRBD2 (6 bases). The CDR3 totals 11 residues. Germline V gives CDR1 GTSNPN, CDR2 SVGIG (reference sequence). Trimming shortened V by 5 bases and J by 4 bases, and 9 bases separated the two germline ends. This CDR3 reads CAWGGSYEQYF. The CDR3 DNA is TGTGCCTGGGGGGGGTCTTACGAGCAGTACTTC.

A single count supports this clone. This chain joins TRBV19 and TRBJ1-3, with 9 bases matching TRBD1. The CDR3 is 14 residues long. Trimming took 10 bases from V and 0 from J; bases not matched to a gene: 4. Germline V gene lookup returns CDR1 LNHDA and CDR2 SQIVND (reference sequence). CDR3 sequence (DNA): TGTGCCATCCGGACAGGGGCCTCTGGAAACACCATATATTTT. Translating it yields CAIRTGASGNTIYF. The variable domain in full, with the rest retrieved from reference TRBV19 and TRBJ1-3, is DGGITQSPKYLFRKEGQNVTLSCEQNLNHDAMYWYRQDPGQGLRLIYYSQIVNDFQKGDIAEGYSVSREKKESFPLTVTSAQKNPTAFYLCAIRTGASGNTIYFGEGSWLTVV.

The genes are TRBV10-3 and TRBJ2-5, with TRBD1 identical over 8 bases. Germline CDR1 and CDR2: ENHRY and SYGVKD. This CDR3 has 15 amino acids. V lost 6 bases, J lost 1 base, and 7 bases stayed unmatched. CDR3 residues: CAIRPGQAPQETQYF. CDR3 nucleotides: TGTGCCATCAGGCCGGGACAGGCCCCCCAAGAGACCCAGTACTTC.

V and J are TRBV2 and TRBJ1-4, with 11 bases fitting TRBD1. V was clipped by 5 bases and J by 7 bases; unmatched bases: 6. The CDR3 totals 15 residues. Looked up from germline, CDR1 is SNHLY and CDR2 is FYNNEI. The CDR3 bases are TGTGCCAGCAGTCCTGGACAGGGGGCTTCTGAAAAACTGTTTTTT. It codes for CASSPGQGASEKLFF. Together with reference TRBV2 and TRBJ1-4, the CDR3 gives the full variable domain: EPEVTQTPSHQVTQMGQEVILRCVPISNHLYFYWYRQILGQKVEFLVSFYNNEISEKSEIFDDQFSVERPDGSNFTLKIRSTKLEDSAMYFCASSPGQGASEKLFFGSGTQLSVL.

This clone has a single count. This chain connects TRBV7-8 to TRBJ2-2, with a tentative D call TRBD1 (5 bases). Germline V gives CDR1 SGHVS, CDR2 FQNEAQ. V lost 5 bases and J lost 5, with 18 bases in between. The CDR3 runs 16 residues. The CDR3: CASSARDSQGTGELFF. As DNA, the CDR3 is TGTGCCAGCAGCGCCAGGGATAGTCAGGGAACCGGGGAGCTGTTTTTT.

This clone was counted a few times. V and J are TRBV7-2 and TRBJ2-7, with D tentatively TRBD2 (6 bases). Trimming left V 3 bases short and J 2 bases short, with 11 bases between. The CDR3 sequence is 14 residues long. Germline V CDR1 and CDR2: SGHTA, FQGNSA. Here the CDR3 reads CASSLDYPPYEQYF. CDR3 DNA sequence: TGTGCCAGCAGCTTGGACTACCCGCCCTACGAGCAGTACTTC.

V is TRBV4-2 and J is TRBJ2-1, with 7 bases that match TRBD2. CDR1 LGHNA and CDR2 YNFKEQ come from the germline V gene. V gave up 1 base and J gave up 2 bases; unmatched junction bases: 5. CDR3 length: 16 residues. CDR3 amino acids: CASSQGPSGAYNEQFF. CDR3 DNA sequence: TGTGCCAGCAGCCAAGGTCCCAGCGGGGCCTACAATGAGCAGTTCTTC.

The rearrangement joins TRBV15 to TRBJ2-5, with D perhaps matching TRBD2 (6 bases). The CDR3 sequence is 13 residues long. CDR1 LNHNV and CDR2 YYDKDF come from the germline V gene (reference sequence). Trimming removed 1 base from V and 5 bases from J, with 8 bases in between. The CDR3 loop is CATSRGGEETQYF. As DNA, the CDR3 is TGTGCCACCAGCAGAGGGGGGGAGGAGACCCAGTACTTC.

Here the CDR3 reads CSVLIAGSGYEQYF. The CDR3 DNA is TGCAGCGTCCTCATAGCGGGAAGTGGGTACGAGCAGTACTTC. The rearrangement links TRBV29-1 to TRBJ2-7; 8 bases are a match to TRBD2. V lost 6 bases and J lost 4; bases outside the gene matches: 11. The CDR3 contains 14 residues. Germline loops: CDR1 SQVTM, CDR2 ANQGSEA.

The rearrangement uses TRBV5-1 and TRBJ1-2; 9 nucleotides agree with TRBD1. The CDR3 is 15 amino acids. CDR1 is SGHRS, CDR2 YFSETQ, per germline. Unmatched junction bases numbered 11, after V lost 4 bases and J lost 7 bases. The CDR3 nucleotides are TGCGCCAGCAGCAGCGAACAGGGGGCGCGTTTTGGCTACACCTTC. As protein: CASSSEQGARFGYTF.